The clone carrying this T cell receptor beta chain was detected ten times or more. The data were obtained in a study of identical twins. Healthy Caucasian individuals made up all the donors. The CDR3 is 13 amino acids. V dropped 6 bases and J dropped 8; count of bases not matched to a gene: 4. cDNA molecules carried unique molecular identifiers, and template switching added a universal primer site. TCRdb processed the 5' RACE reads anew with MiXCR; each CDR3 protein has one entry. There are 350,000 to 450,000 distinct CDR3 sequences in the sample; approximately 17% occur only once, and less than 15% lies in the top ten.

Sequencing was done on a sample of naive T cells sorted from blood. The source is a man aged 50 to 59 in good health. The rearrangement joins TRBV12-3 or TRBV12-4 to TRBJ1-4, with 9 positions matching TRBD1. DNA for the CDR3: TGTGCCAGCAGGCGGACAGGGGAGGAAAAACTGTTTTTT. It specifies CASRRTGEEKLFF.